The 27 T cell receptor beta chains in this list originate from one sample, sequenced in a study of glioma-infiltrating T cells after dendritic cell vaccination. Generated by immunoSEQ multiplex PCR, the TCRdb table keeps only in-frame clones and is missing some. The sample includes fewer than 85,000 clones, about 76% of them seen just once. Sequenced here: blood, sampled before dendritic cell vaccination. These receptor sequences come from a human donor with glioblastoma.

The rearrangement joins TRBV19 to TRBJ1-1; no reliable D call. The CDR3 is 15 amino acids. Germline V gives CDR1 LNHDA, CDR2 SQIVND (reference sequence). V was trimmed by 2 bases and J by 0 bases, leaving 10 bases between them. The CDR3 reads CASSITRTVNTEAFF. The CDR3 DNA follows: TGTGCCAGTAGTATAACTAGGACGGTGAACACTGAAGCTTTCTTT.

The chain combines TRBV6-6 with TRBJ2-1; no definite D call. The germline gives CDR1 MNHNY, CDR2 SVGAGI (reference sequence). This CDR3 is 15 amino acids long. Trimming removed 0 bases at V and 6 bases at J, with 12 bases between. Here the CDR3 DNA reads TGTGCCAGCAGTTACTCAGGTCCAGGTACCAATGAGCAGTTCTTC. Its protein product is CASSYSGPGTNEQFF.

This clone is a singleton in its sample. V and J are TRBV7-2 and TRBJ1-3; TRBD1 might be the D (5 bases). The V gene lost 1 base and the J gene lost 0 bases, with 13 bases spanning the gap. The CDR3 is 17 amino acids. The V gene's germline CDR1 is SGHTA and CDR2 FQGNSA. This CDR3 reads CASSLGSGRDSGNTIYF. The CDR3 DNA is TGTGCCAGCAGCTTAGGAAGTGGCAGGGACTCTGGAAACACCATATATTTT.

The J gene is TRBJ1-5, the V gene TRBV11-2; possibly TRBD1 for D (5 bases). The CDR3 is made up of 13 amino acids. V lost 5 bases to trimming and J lost 6 bases, with 11 bases between them. CDR1 and CDR2 from the germline V gene are SGHAT and FQNNGV. The CDR3 coding sequence is TGTGCCAGCAGCCAAGACAGTCCTCAGCCCCAGCATTTT. It translates to CASSQDSPQPQHF.

This clone was seen more than once but under ten times. The chain uses TRBV27 and TRBJ2-2; D possibly corresponds to TRBD1 (5 bases). Germline loops: CDR1 MNHEY, CDR2 SMNVEV (reference sequence). The CDR3 consists of 14 residues. Trimming shortened V by 1 base and J by 7 bases, and 10 bases separated the two germline ends. The CDR3 spells CASSLFPQGGELFF. Written as DNA, the CDR3 is TGTGCCAGCAGTTTATTTCCCCAGGGCGGGGAGCTGTTTTTT.

The J gene is TRBJ2-1, the V gene TRBV11-2; TRBD1 aligns across 9 bases. The V and J ends lost 0 bases and 10 bases, in that order; junction bases with no gene match: 4. Germline values: CDR1 SGHAT, CDR2 FQNNGV. This CDR3 region has 14 residues. The CDR3 loop reads CASSLDRQGGEQFF. CDR3 nucleotide sequence: TGTGCCAGCAGCTTAGACCGACAGGGGGGGGAGCAGTTCTTC.

The genes are TRBV7-2 and TRBJ2-3; 9 nucleotides agree with TRBD2. The germline V gene encodes CDR1 SGHTA and CDR2 FQGNSA. V lost 1 base, J lost 4 bases, and 9 bases stayed unmatched. The CDR3 sequence is 17 residues long. CDR3: CASSLGGGAGKADTQYF. The CDR3 nucleotides read TGTGCCAGCAGCTTAGGCGGGGGGGCCGGTAAGGCAGATACGCAGTATTTT.

The V call is TRBV7-8, the J call TRBJ2-1; TRBD2 agrees at 14 bases. The V and J ends lost 3 bases and 0 bases, in that order; junction bases with no gene match: 4. Germline V gene data show CDR1 as SGHVS and CDR2 as FQNEAQ. This CDR3 has 18 residues. The CDR3 DNA sequence: TGTGCCAGCAGCTTTGGACTAGCGGGGGGCAGCTCCTACAATGAGCAGTTCTTC. Protein sequence: CASSFGLAGGSSYNEQFF.

This clone was recorded once. The chain couples TRBV29-1 to TRBJ2-5, with 8 nucleotides matching TRBD2. This CDR3 region has 16 residues. Germline CDR1 SQVTM, CDR2 ANQGSEA. J lost 1 base, V lost 4 bases, and 11 bases had no gene match. This CDR3 is CSVARGRGGRQETQYF. CDR3 coding DNA: TGCAGCGTTGCACGGGGCCGGGGGGGTCGCCAAGAGACCCAGTACTTC.

This sequence joins TRBV7-8 and TRBJ1-5; D possibly corresponds to TRBD1 (5 bases). Germline V CDR1 and CDR2: SGHVS, FQNEAQ. Trimming shortened V by 0 bases and J by 13 bases, and 10 bases separated the two germline ends. The CDR3 totals 12 residues. CDR3 nucleotides: TGTGCCAGCAGCTTAGCGGAGGGGATGCAGCATTTT. The encoded protein is CASSLAEGMQHF.

The chain employs TRBV27 and TRBJ2-7; possibly TRBD1 for D (5 bases). The ends were cut back, 1 base at V and 5 bases at J, with 15 bases in the middle. The CDR3 is 15 residues long. The V gene's germline CDR1 is MNHEY and CDR2 SMNVEV (reference sequence). The CDR3 loop is CASSLWGRVEDEQYF. In DNA, the CDR3 is TGTGCCAGCAGTTTATGGGGCAGGGTAGAGGACGAGCAGTACTTC.

The chain carries TRBV9 and TRBJ2-1; 9 positions match TRBD1. CDR1 is SGDLS and CDR2 is YYNGEE in the germline V gene. This CDR3 is built from 15 residues. V shed 0 bases, J shed 5 bases, and the junction held 3 bases outside the gene matches. The CDR3 nucleotides read TGTGCCAGCAGCGTAGGACAGGGGGGTAACAATGAGCAGTTCTTC. This sequence encodes CASSVGQGGNNEQFF.

The chain is built from TRBV5-5 and TRBJ2-7, with 10 bases matching TRBD1. This CDR3 has 15 amino acids. The J segment lost 2 bases and the V segment lost 3 bases, leaving 5 bases of the junction unmatched. CDR1 and CDR2 (germline): SGHKS, YYEKEE (reference sequence). The CDR3 DNA follows: TGTGCCAGCAGCTCCTACGGGACAGGGGCCTACGAGCAGTACTTC. This sequence encodes CASSSYGTGAYEQYF.

This rearrangement joins TRBV5-1 to TRBJ1-1; maybe TRBD1 (5 bases). The CDR3 is made up of 14 amino acids. V dropped 2 bases and J dropped 0 bases, with 8 bases sitting between them. CDR1 and CDR2 (germline): SGHRS, YFSETQ. The CDR3 DNA sequence: TGCGCCAGCAGCTTAGGGGAATTGAACACTGAAGCTTTCTTT. Residues: CASSLGELNTEAFF.

CDR3 nucleotide sequence: TGTGCCAGCAGTTACTCTTTCCGGGAGACCCAGTACTTC. It is translated as CASSYSFRETQYF. This rearrangement joins TRBV6-5 to TRBJ2-5; no clear D gene. Germline loops: CDR1 MNHEY, CDR2 SVGAGI. This CDR3 has 13 amino acids. V shed 0 bases and J shed 5 bases, with 7 bases lying between them.

The V gene is TRBV30, the J gene TRBJ2-7; D is undetermined. CDR3 length: 15 residues. Per germline, CDR1 GTSNPN and CDR2 SVGIG (reference sequence). V was pared by 0 bases and J by 0 bases, with 12 bases between. CDR3 coding DNA: TGTGCCTGGAGTGTAGTACAGAAGAGCTCCTACGAGCAGTACTTC. Residues: CAWSVVQKSSYEQYF.

For the CDR3, the DNA is TGTGCCAGCAGCGGCCTTTCTACAGCGGGGGCCAACAATGAGCAGTTCTTC. Encoded protein: CASSGLSTAGANNEQFF. The rearrangement joins TRBV9 to TRBJ2-1; TRBD2 matches at 8 bases. Germline trimming cut 3 bases from V and 5 bases from J; bases unmatched to any gene: 13. The V gene's germline CDR1 is SGDLS and CDR2 YYNGEE. The CDR3 spans 17 residues.

V usage is TRBV9 and J usage is TRBJ1-2; 9 nucleotides match TRBD1. This CDR3 contains 20 residues. Germline V lookup: CDR1 SGDLS, CDR2 YYNGEE. The V and J ends lost 2 bases and 6 bases, in that order; junction bases with no gene match: 23. In DNA form, the CDR3 reads TGTGCCAGCAGCGTGTCCCCCGGGTGGGACAGGGCCGTACCTTTGGATGGCTACACCTTC. Amino acids: CASSVSPGWDRAVPLDGYTF.

The chain combines TRBV7-6 with TRBJ1-6, with 10 bases identical to TRBD1. CDR1 is SGHVS, CDR2 FNYEAQ, per germline. The CDR3 has 15 amino acids. V gave up 1 base and J gave up 9 bases; unmatched junction bases: 3. CDR3 in DNA: TGTGCCAGCAGCTTAGGGACAGGGGGAGGTTCACCCCTCCACTTT. It translates to CASSLGTGGGSPLHF.

The CDR3 region is CASSDSGEPYNEQFF. The DNA of the CDR3 is TGTGCCAGCAGTGATAGCGGGGAACCCTACAATGAGCAGTTCTTC. This chain uses TRBV2 with TRBJ2-1; 8 positions match TRBD2. CDR1 SNHLY and CDR2 FYNNEI come from the germline V gene. Trimming cost V 3 bases and J 2 bases; bases outside gene matches: 3. The CDR3 length is 15 residues. Filled out from reference TRBV2 and TRBJ2-1, the complete variable domain reads EPEVTQTPSHQVTQMGQEVILRCVPISNHLYFYWYRQILGQKVEFLVSFYNNEISEKSEIFDDQFSVERPDGSNFTLKIRSTKLEDSAMYFCASSDSGEPYNEQFFGPGTRLTVL.

This sequence joins TRBV11-1 and TRBJ2-1; D perhaps matches TRBD2 (6 bases). The CDR3 covers 13 residues. Trimming stripped 5 bases from V and 4 bases from J, with 9 bases between. Germline loops: CDR1 SGHAT, CDR2 FQDESV (reference sequence). This chain's CDR3 is CASSLGGYNEQFF. The CDR3 DNA follows: TGTGCCAGCAGCCTGGGAGGTTACAATGAGCAGTTCTTC.

Here the CDR3 reads CASSLLSGEQYF. CDR3 DNA: TGTGCCAGCAGCCTACTGTCGGGGGAGCAGTACTTC. The chain has TRBV7-2 and TRBJ2-7, with D maybe TRBD2 (5 bases). The CDR3 has 12 amino acids. Trimming cost V 5 bases and J 7 bases, with 12 bases left between them. Per the germline V gene, CDR1 is SGHTA and CDR2 is FQGNSA.

The chain is built from TRBV7-9 and TRBJ1-1; D perhaps matches TRBD1 (5 bases). This CDR3 is 14 amino acids long. CDR1 and CDR2 from the germline V gene are SEHNR and FQNEAQ (reference sequence). V lost 7 bases to trimming and J lost 4 bases, with 16 bases between them. The CDR3 reads CASTAIREGTEAFF. In DNA form, the CDR3 reads TGTGCCAGCACCGCGATCAGGGAGGGCACTGAAGCTTTCTTT.

The rearrangement joins TRBV5-6 to TRBJ2-5; TRBD1 matches 8 bases. The CDR3 loop spans 16 amino acids. The V and J ends lost 3 bases and 1 base, in that order; junction bases with no gene match: 8. Germline V gives CDR1 SGHDT, CDR2 YYEEEE. CDR3 residues: CASSSGQGHPQETQYF. The CDR3 region has the DNA TGTGCCAGCAGCTCCGGACAGGGCCACCCCCAAGAGACCCAGTACTTC.

In this sample, this clone turned up once. This chain joins TRBV27 and TRBJ1-2, with TRBD1 matching over 8 bases. This CDR3 comprises 11 residues. The germline V gene encodes CDR1 MNHEY and CDR2 SMNVEV (reference sequence). The V gene end was trimmed by 10 bases and the J gene end by 8 bases; junction bases not matched to a gene: 6. DNA for the CDR3: TGTGCCACCGGACAGGGAAGCGGCTACACCTTC. Translating it yields CATGQGSGYTF.

V and J are TRBV5-6 and TRBJ2-1; 8 bases fit TRBD2. The CDR3 has 16 amino acids. V dropped 0 bases and J dropped 9; count of bases not matched to a gene: 11. Germline lookup yields CDR1 SGHDT and CDR2 YYEEEE. The CDR3, as DNA: TGTGCCAGCAGCTTGGCCCTTATCGGGGGGGCCGTTGAGCAGTTCTTC. Its translation: CASSLALIGGAVEQFF.

The chain carries TRBV9 and TRBJ1-1; D is possibly TRBD1 (5 bases). V lost 0 bases, J lost 0 bases, and 9 bases lay in between. Germline loops: CDR1 SGDLS, CDR2 YYNGEE. This CDR3 contains 15 residues. CDR3 loop: CASSVGGRLNTEAFF. CDR3 sequence (DNA): TGTGCCAGCAGCGTAGGGGGCAGATTGAACACTGAAGCTTTCTTT. The full variable domain, rest sourced from reference TRBV9 and TRBJ1-1, is DSGVTQTPKHLITATGQRVTLRCSPRSGDLSVYWYQQSLDQGLQFLIQYYNGEERAKGNILERFSAQQFPDLHSELNLSSLELGDSALYFCASSVGGRLNTEAFFGQGTRLTVV.